This paragraph reports one TCR beta chain. Its matching antigen is unknown. The regulatory T cell sort gate was CD4+CD25hiCD127low/negative. The sample is drawn from a study of B cell selection in AIRE deficiency. Produced via immunoSEQ multiplex PCR; TCRdb's table is partial and in-frame only. The data hold about 14,000 clones, with roughly 91% observed a single time. Study-wide points: Healthy donors alone shared under 35% of 3,500 to 4,500 Treg sequences; patients alone nearly 9.5%. Shorter CDR3s marked shared Treg sequences, biased toward few non-templated insertions.

With V trimmed by 5 bases and J by 0 bases, 4 bases remained unmatched. This CDR3 spans 14 amino acids. Germline lookup yields CDR1 LNHDA and CDR2 SQIVND (reference sequence). The chain has TRBV19 and TRBJ2-7, with 7 bases matching TRBD1. Sequenced material: Tregs sorted from PBMCs. The receptor comes from a human donor with AIRE deficiency. CDR3 residues: CASSVTGSSYEQYF. The CDR3 DNA is TGTGCCAGTAGTGTGACAGGGAGCTCCTACGAGCAGTACTTC.